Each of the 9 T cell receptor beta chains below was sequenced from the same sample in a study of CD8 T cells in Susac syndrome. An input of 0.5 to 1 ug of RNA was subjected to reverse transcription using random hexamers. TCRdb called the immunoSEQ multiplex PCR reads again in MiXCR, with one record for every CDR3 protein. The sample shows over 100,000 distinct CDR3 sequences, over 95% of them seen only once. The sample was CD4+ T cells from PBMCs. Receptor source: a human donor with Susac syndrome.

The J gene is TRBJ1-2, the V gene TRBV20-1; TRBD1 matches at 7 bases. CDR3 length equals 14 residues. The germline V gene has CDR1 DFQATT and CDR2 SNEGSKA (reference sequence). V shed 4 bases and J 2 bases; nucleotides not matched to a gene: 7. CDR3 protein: CSATQGGSNYGYTF. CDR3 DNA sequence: TGCAGTGCTACTCAAGGGGGCTCAAACTATGGCTACACCTTC.

The CDR3 DNA follows: TGTGCCAGCAGTTACGGGACTAGCGGAAACTCTCCGACCTACGAGCAGTACTTC. Translation: CASSYGTSGNSPTYEQYF. This chain uses TRBV6-2 or TRBV6-3 with TRBJ2-7; 11 bases match TRBD2. This CDR3 region has 18 residues. Germline-derived CDR1 and CDR2 are MNHEY and SVGEGT. V dropped 2 bases and J dropped 2; count of bases not matched to a gene: 11.

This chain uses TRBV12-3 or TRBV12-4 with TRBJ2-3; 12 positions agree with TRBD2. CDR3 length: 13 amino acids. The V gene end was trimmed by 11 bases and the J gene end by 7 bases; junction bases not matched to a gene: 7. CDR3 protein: CAVTSGSGYTQYF. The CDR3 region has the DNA TGTGCCGTGACTAGCGGGAGTGGGTATACGCAGTATTTT.

In DNA, the CDR3 is TGTGCCTGGAGTATTTTGGGGACCGACCTCTACGAGCAGTACTTC. Translating gives CAWSILGTDLYEQYF. The V call is TRBV30, the J call TRBJ2-7; the D call may be TRBD1 or TRBD2 (5 bases each). The V gene's germline CDR1 is GTSNPN and CDR2 SVGIG (reference sequence). With 2 bases removed from V and 3 bases from J, the gap between germline ends came to 17 bases. This CDR3 contains 15 residues.

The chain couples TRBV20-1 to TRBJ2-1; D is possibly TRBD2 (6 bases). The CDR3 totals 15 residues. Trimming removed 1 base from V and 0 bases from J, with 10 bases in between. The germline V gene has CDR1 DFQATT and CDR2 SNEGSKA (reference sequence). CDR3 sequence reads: CSARGDSRSYNEQFF. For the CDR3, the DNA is TGCAGTGCTAGAGGGGACTCACGCTCCTACAATGAGCAGTTCTTC.

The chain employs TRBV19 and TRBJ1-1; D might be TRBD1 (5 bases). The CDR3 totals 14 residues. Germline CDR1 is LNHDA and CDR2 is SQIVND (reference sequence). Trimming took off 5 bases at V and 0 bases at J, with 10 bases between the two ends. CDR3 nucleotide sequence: TGTGCCAGTAGTTTTACAGGAGTGAACACTGAAGCTTTCTTT. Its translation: CASSFTGVNTEAFF. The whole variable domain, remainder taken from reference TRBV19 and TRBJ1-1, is DGGITQSPKYLFRKEGQNVTLSCEQNLNHDAMYWYRQDPGQGLRLIYYSQIVNDFQKGDIAEGYSVSREKKESFPLTVTSAQKNPTAFYLCASSFTGVNTEAFFGQGTRLTVV.

The CDR3 nucleotides are TGCAGTGCTAGAGGGGCCACCTACGAGCAGTACTTC. Its protein product is CSARGATYEQYF. The chain has TRBV20-1 and TRBJ2-7, with D unresolved. V was clipped by 1 base and J by 2 bases, with 6 bases between them. Germline values: CDR1 DFQATT, CDR2 SNEGSKA (reference sequence). The CDR3 is made up of 12 amino acids.

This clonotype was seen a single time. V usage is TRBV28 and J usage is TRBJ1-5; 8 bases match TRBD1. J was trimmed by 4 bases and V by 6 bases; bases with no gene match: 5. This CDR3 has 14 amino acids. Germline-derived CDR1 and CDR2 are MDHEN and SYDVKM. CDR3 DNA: TGTGCCAGCAGCCGGGACAGGAGAAATCAGCCCCAGCATTTT. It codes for CASSRDRRNQPQHF.

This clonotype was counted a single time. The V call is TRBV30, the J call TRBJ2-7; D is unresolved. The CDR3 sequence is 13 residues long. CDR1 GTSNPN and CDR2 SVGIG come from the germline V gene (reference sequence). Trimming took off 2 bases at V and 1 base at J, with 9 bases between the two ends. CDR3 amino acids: CAWSSGVSYEQYF. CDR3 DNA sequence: TGTGCCTGGAGTAGTGGGGTGTCCTACGAGCAGTACTTC.